A single sample is the source of the 24 T cell receptor beta chains below, sequenced in a study of T-cell reconstitution after alpha-beta-depleted transplantation in children. A library of TCRbeta sequences, prepared with unique molecular identifiers, was generated. Using its own MiXCR run on the PCR reads, TCRdb lists one record per CDR3 protein. The data show about 980,000 distinct CDR3 sequences, roughly 31% seen once. Source: PBMCs, mostly from graft donor cells, taken 360 days after TCRalphabeta/CD19-depleted stem cell transplant. The receptors were gathered from a boy under three years old who had a stem cell transplant for SCID, so the T cells may come from the graft donor.

This clonotype has a count of ten or more. The rearrangement uses TRBV12-3 or TRBV12-4 and TRBJ2-3; 10 positions agree with TRBD1. The CDR3 loop spans 14 amino acids. The V segment lost 6 bases and the J segment 3 bases; nucleotides outside the gene matches: 3. DNA for the CDR3: TGTGCCAGCAGCAGACAGGGGGCGACAGATACGCAGTATTTT. Its protein product is CASSRQGATDTQYF.

Ten or more counts support this clonotype. This sequence joins TRBV15 and TRBJ2-1; D tentatively fits TRBD1 or TRBD2 (5 bases each). Germline CDR1 LNHNV, CDR2 YYDKDF (reference sequence). V lost 0 bases to trimming and J lost 0 bases, with 15 bases between them. The CDR3 totals 18 residues. The CDR3: CATSRDHLGVSSYNEQFF. As DNA, the CDR3 is TGTGCCACCAGCAGAGATCATCTGGGGGTTAGCTCCTACAATGAGCAGTTCTTC.

This chain links TRBV15 with TRBJ1-2, with D perhaps matching TRBD1 (5 bases). The CDR3 covers 14 residues. The germline gives CDR1 LNHNV, CDR2 YYDKDF (reference sequence). Trimming took off 3 bases at V and 5 bases at J, with 13 bases between the two ends. The CDR3 DNA is TGTGCCACCAGCAGGGAACAGGCCGCGTATGGCTACACCTTC. Translation gives CATSREQAAYGYTF.

The CDR3 protein is CASSYGPYGYTF. The CDR3 DNA reads as TGCGCCAGCAGCTACGGACCCTATGGCTACACCTTC. V is TRBV5-1 and J is TRBJ1-2; no definite D call. Deletions cut 3 bases from V and 4 bases from J, with 7 bases between. This CDR3 has 12 amino acids. The germline V gene has CDR1 SGHRS and CDR2 YFSETQ. Variable domain in full (rest from reference TRBV5-1 and TRBJ1-2): KAGVTQTPRYLIKTRGQQVTLSCSPISGHRSVSWYQQTPGQGLQFLFEYFSETQRNKGNFPGRFSGRQFSNSRSEMNVSTLELGDSALYLCASSYGPYGYTFGSGTRLTVV.

This clonotype has only a few counts. V usage is TRBV2 and J usage is TRBJ1-2; a weak D match, TRBD1 (5 bases). This CDR3 has 12 amino acids. V was cut by 4 bases and J by 5 bases, with 8 bases left in between. Germline V lookup: CDR1 SNHLY, CDR2 FYNNEI. This CDR3 is CASSAQAYGYTF. The CDR3 bases are TGTGCCAGCAGTGCACAGGCTTATGGCTACACCTTC.

This clonotype has more than one count but fewer than ten. V and J are TRBV5-6 and TRBJ2-6, with 9 bases matching TRBD1. The germline V gene encodes CDR1 SGHDT and CDR2 YYEEEE. Trimming cost V 1 base and J 0 bases; bases outside gene matches: 5. This CDR3 has 18 residues. Here the CDR3 reads CASSLLDRGSSGANVLTF. The CDR3 DNA reads as TGTGCCAGCAGCTTGCTCGACAGGGGGAGCTCTGGGGCCAACGTCCTGACTTTC. Supplemented by reference TRBV5-6 and TRBJ2-6, the full variable domain reads DAGVTQSPTHLIKTRGQQVTLRCSPKSGHDTVSWYQQALGQGPQFIFQYYEEEERQRGNFPDRFSGHQFPNYSSELNVNALLLGDSALYLCASSLLDRGSSGANVLTFGAGSRLTVL.

The V call is TRBV12-3 or TRBV12-4, the J call TRBJ1-2; D may be TRBD1 (6 bases). The CDR3 runs to 12 residues. V was pared by 8 bases and J by 8 bases, with 15 bases between. This CDR3 is CASLSVGGGYTF. The CDR3 DNA reads as TGTGCCAGCCTAAGTGTCGGGGGCGGCTACACCTTC.

The chain uses TRBV10-3 and TRBJ1-1, with D unclear. V shed 2 bases and J shed 5 bases, with 3 bases lying between them. The length of the CDR3 is 11 residues. The germline V gene encodes CDR1 ENHRY and CDR2 SYGVKD. Here the CDR3 DNA reads TGTGCCATCAGTGAGGGGACTGAAGCTTTCTTT. It translates to CAISEGTEAFF.

This chain links TRBV12-3 or TRBV12-4 with TRBJ2-7; tentatively, D is TRBD1 (5 bases). The CDR3 loop spans 17 amino acids. V lost 3 bases, J lost 2 bases, and 20 bases lay in between. CDR3 in amino acids: CASSFYGAGKNPYEQYF. DNA for the CDR3: TGTGCCAGCAGTTTCTATGGGGCAGGGAAAAACCCCTACGAGCAGTACTTC.

The V call is TRBV7-9, the J call TRBJ2-7; a possible D gene is TRBD1 (6 bases). The germline V gene has CDR1 SEHNR and CDR2 FQNEAQ (reference sequence). CDR3 length: 16 amino acids. Trimming shortened V by 5 bases and J by 4 bases, and 21 bases separated the two germline ends. DNA for the CDR3: TGTGCCAGCAGCGGGACCGCCAGGGGACCTTCTTACGAGCAGTACTTC. This translates into CASSGTARGPSYEQYF.

This clonotype appeared a few times. The chain is built from TRBV7-6 and TRBJ2-7; 9 nucleotides align to TRBD1. The V gene's germline CDR1 is SGHVS and CDR2 FNYEAQ. V dropped 3 bases and J dropped 3; count of bases not matched to a gene: 6. The CDR3 loop spans 15 amino acids. The CDR3 DNA is TGTGCCAGCAGCTTCGCGACAGGGGGTGTCTACGAGCAGTACTTC. Its translation is CASSFATGGVYEQYF.

This clonotype was picked up a small number of times. CDR3 sequence reads: CASSPMTGTYEQYF. The CDR3 region has the DNA TGCGCCAGCAGCCCTATGACAGGAACCTACGAGCAGTACTTC. The chain links TRBV5-1 to TRBJ2-7, with D perhaps matching TRBD1 (6 bases). The CDR3 length is 14 residues. Trimming left V 4 bases short and J 2 bases short, with 13 bases between. CDR1 SGHRS and CDR2 YFSETQ come from the germline V gene.

V usage is TRBV11-1 and J usage is TRBJ2-2; D possibly corresponds to TRBD2 (6 bases). The germline CDR1 and CDR2 sequences are SGHAT and FQDESV (reference sequence). V was clipped by 1 base and J by 0 bases, with 15 bases between them. This CDR3 spans 18 amino acids. The CDR3: CASSLEASVLPNTGELFF. In DNA form, the CDR3 reads TGTGCCAGCAGCTTAGAGGCTAGCGTTCTTCCGAACACCGGGGAGCTGTTTTTT.

V gene TRBV20-1 combines with J gene TRBJ1-6; 8 positions agree with TRBD1. The CDR3 runs to 16 residues. Germline CDR1 reads DFQATT; CDR2 reads SNEGSKA (reference sequence). The V segment lost 0 bases and the J segment 7 bases; nucleotides outside the gene matches: 8. CDR3 residues: CSARDRRQGKNSPLHF. In nucleotides, the CDR3 is TGCAGTGCTAGAGATCGGCGACAGGGGAAAAATTCACCCCTCCACTTT.

The chain combines TRBV20-1 with TRBJ2-3, with 8 bases aligning to TRBD2. V was clipped by 6 bases and J by 6 bases; unmatched bases: 23. The CDR3 contains 18 residues. Germline V gene sequence: CDR1 DFQATT, CDR2 SNEGSKA (reference sequence). The CDR3 protein is CSAAPISLAGGPSDTQYF. The CDR3 bases are TGCAGTGCGGCTCCAATCTCCCTGGCGGGGGGCCCCTCGGATACGCAGTATTTT.

This sequence joins TRBV20-1 and TRBJ2-3; D is unresolved. The ends were cut back, 6 bases at V and 4 bases at J, with 8 bases in the middle. This CDR3 region has 11 residues. Germline CDR1 reads DFQATT; CDR2 reads SNEGSKA (reference sequence). The CDR3 DNA sequence: TGCAGTGCGCACGCCCCAGATACGCAGTATTTT. Protein sequence: CSAHAPDTQYF.

This clonotype has just a few counts. The gene calls are TRBV5-1 and TRBJ1-3; 8 bases align to TRBD1. This CDR3 region has 15 residues. The germline gives CDR1 SGHRS, CDR2 YFSETQ. The junction had 7 bases not matched to a gene; V was cut back by 4 bases and J by 4 bases. CDR3 residues: CASSPAGTGGNTIYF. Written as DNA, the CDR3 is TGCGCCAGCAGCCCAGCAGGGACAGGCGGAAACACCATATATTTT.

CDR3 sequence: CASGGTIQETQYF. CDR3 DNA sequence: TGTGCCAGCGGAGGGACTATTCAAGAGACCCAGTACTTC. This chain links TRBV7-2 with TRBJ2-5, with 7 bases lining up with TRBD2. The germline V gene encodes CDR1 SGHTA and CDR2 FQGNSA. The CDR3 contains 13 residues. Unmatched junction bases numbered 5, after V lost 8 bases and J lost 2 bases.

The gene calls are TRBV29-1 and TRBJ2-3, with D unresolved. The germline V gene encodes CDR1 SQVTM and CDR2 ANQGSEA. The length of the CDR3 is 11 residues. Trimming took 7 bases from V and 2 from J, leaving 7 bases between them. The CDR3 DNA sequence: TGCAGCGGGACCTTCACAGATACGCAGTATTTT. It specifies CSGTFTDTQYF.

The table lists this clonotype with a few counts. V is TRBV12-5 and J is TRBJ2-3; D is tentatively TRBD1 or TRBD2 (5 bases each). The V end lost 7 bases, the J end lost 3 bases, and 20 bases lay between the germline ends. This CDR3 contains 16 residues. Germline lookup yields CDR1 LGHNT and CDR2 FRNRAP. CDR3 loop: CASARERGSGTDTQYF. In DNA, the CDR3 is TGTGCTAGTGCTCGAGAACGGGGCTCAGGGACAGATACGCAGTATTTT.

The genes are TRBV3-1 and TRBJ2-1; the D call may be TRBD1 or TRBD2 (7 bases each). Looked up from germline, CDR1 is LGHDT and CDR2 is YNNKEL (reference sequence). Trimming removed 4 bases from V and 10 bases from J, with 14 bases in between. This CDR3 comprises 13 residues. The CDR3 region is CASSREGAKEQFF. In DNA, the CDR3 is TGTGCCAGCAGCCGGGAGGGGGCGAAAGAGCAGTTCTTC.

In its sample, this clonotype was seen a few times. The chain couples TRBV6-5 to TRBJ1-3; no firm D call. V was clipped by 0 bases and J by 9 bases, with 9 bases between them. CDR1 is MNHEY and CDR2 is SVGAGI in the germline V gene. This CDR3 comprises 13 residues. The CDR3 spells CASSYSESPTIYF. The CDR3 DNA reads as TGTGCCAGCAGTTACTCGGAGAGCCCCACCATATATTTT.

The CDR3 nucleotides read TGCAGTGCTGCCCCCAAGAGGGGGGAGACCCAGTACTTC. Residues: CSAAPKRGETQYF. The chain uses TRBV20-1 and TRBJ2-5; possibly TRBD1 for D (6 bases). The germline CDR1 and CDR2 sequences are DFQATT and SNEGSKA (reference sequence). The length of the CDR3 is 13 residues. V shed 5 bases and J shed 5 bases, with 15 bases lying between them.

This chain joins TRBV12-3 or TRBV12-4 and TRBJ1-3; D gene unclear. With 5 bases removed from V and 5 bases from J, the gap between germline ends came to 16 bases. The CDR3 sequence is 15 residues long. The CDR3 spells CASSPDLGPRNTIYF. Written as DNA, the CDR3 is TGTGCCAGCAGTCCAGACCTCGGGCCGCGAAACACCATATATTTT.